This T cell receptor beta chain was identified during a study of early T cells in non-severe SARS-CoV-2 infection. cDNA molecules, individually, were tagged with unique molecular identifiers. TCRdb passed the 5' RACE reads through MiXCR, listing each CDR3 protein once. The table includes tens of thousands of distinct CDR3 sequences, around 6.1% detected once. The V and J ends lost 3 bases and 10 bases, in that order; junction bases with no gene match: 20. Per the germline V gene, CDR1 is KGHSH and CDR2 is LQKENI. This CDR3 is built from 18 residues. The study, taken as a whole, reports: VDJdb matching, biased toward anti-spike CD8 responses, missed private and CD4 specificities.

This clonotype was counted ten times or more. Its cognate antigen is unknown. Sequencing was performed on whole blood, taken at baseline. The sequence was obtained from an adult who was a healthcare worker with PCR-confirmed SARS-CoV-2 infection or an uninfected control (not recorded which). The chain carries TRBV18 and TRBJ2-1; 8 bases map to TRBD1. In nucleotides, the CDR3 is TGTGCCAGCTCACCCTCGACAGGGGAGAAAATATTTTTGGGAGAGCAGTTCTTC. Translating it yields CASSPSTGEKIFLGEQFF.